The source of this T cell receptor beta chain is a study of PD-L1 blockade in urothelial cancer. The data were produced by immunoSEQ multiplex PCR, yet TCRdb's version contains in-frame clones alone and is incomplete. The table shows approximately 20,000 clones, with around 87% occurring only once. A total of 1 to 8 samples per patient were collected pretreatment and on-treatment. This CDR3 contains 15 residues. The ends lost 6 bases at V and 2 bases at J; junction bases unmatched: 8. The V gene's germline CDR1 is SQVTM and CDR2 ANQGSEA. Specimen: PBMCs, collected around atezolizumab (anti-PD-L1) treatment. The chain is built from TRBV29-1 and TRBJ2-7; 12 bases line up with TRBD1. This TCR derives from a woman aged 55-69 years with urothelial cancer. In nucleotides, the CDR3 is TGCAGCGTCGGCGGGACAGGGGGCGTCGCCTACGAGCAGTACTTC. Amino acid sequence: CSVGGTGGVAYEQYF.